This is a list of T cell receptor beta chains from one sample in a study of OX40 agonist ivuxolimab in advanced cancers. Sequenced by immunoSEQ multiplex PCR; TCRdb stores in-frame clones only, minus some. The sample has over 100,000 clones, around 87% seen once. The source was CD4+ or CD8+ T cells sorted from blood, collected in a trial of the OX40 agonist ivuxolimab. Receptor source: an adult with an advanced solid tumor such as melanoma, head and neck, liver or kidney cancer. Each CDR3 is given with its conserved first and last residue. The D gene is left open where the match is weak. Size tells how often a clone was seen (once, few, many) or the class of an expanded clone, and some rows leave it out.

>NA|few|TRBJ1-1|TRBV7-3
TGTGCCAGCAGCTTAGCTCAGATGAACACTGAAGCTTTCTTT
CASSLAQMNTEAFF
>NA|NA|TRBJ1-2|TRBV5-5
TGTGCCAGCAGCTGGTACAGGGATGGGGTGGGCTACACCTTC
CASSWYRDGVGYTF
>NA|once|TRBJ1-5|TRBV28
TGTGCCAGCAGTTTACGGGCAGTCGGCAATCAGCCCCAGCATTTT
CASSLRAVGNQPQHF
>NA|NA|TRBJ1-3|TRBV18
TGTGCCAGCTCACAGGTTTCTGGAAACACCATATATTTT
CASSQVSGNTIYF
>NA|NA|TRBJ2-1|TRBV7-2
TGTGCCAGCAGCTCCCCCCTCTACAATGAGCAGTTCTTC
CASSSPLYNEQFF
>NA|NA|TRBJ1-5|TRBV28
TGTGCCAGCAGAACTACAGGACGCAATCAGCCCCAGCATTTT
CASRTTGRNQPQHF
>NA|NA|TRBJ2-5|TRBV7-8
TGTGCCAGCAGCTTCGGACTGACCCGTATGGAGACCCAGTACTTC
CASSFGLTRMETQYF
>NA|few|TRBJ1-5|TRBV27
TGTGCCAGCAGTACTGCAAATCAGCCCCAGCATTTT
CASSTANQPQHF
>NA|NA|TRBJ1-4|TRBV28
TGTGCCAGCAGTACCGTCCTTGAAAAACTGTTTTTT
CASSTVLEKLFF
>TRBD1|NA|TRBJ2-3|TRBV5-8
TGTGCCAGCAGCTCAGGACAGGGCGCAAGGTTGGATACGCAGTATTTT
CASSSGQGARLDTQYF
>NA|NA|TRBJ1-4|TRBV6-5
TGTGCCAGCAGTTATCGGCAGTTCGGAGAAAAACTGTTTTTT
CASSYRQFGEKLFF
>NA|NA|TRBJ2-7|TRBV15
TGTGCCACCAGCCCCAAGGGTCCCCACGAGCAGTACTTC
CATSPKGPHEQYF
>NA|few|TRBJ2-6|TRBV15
TGTGCCACCAGCCCCCGTCCCCTCGACGGGGCCAACGTCCTGACTTTC
CATSPRPLDGANVLTF
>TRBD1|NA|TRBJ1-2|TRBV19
TGTGCCAGCCGGACAGGGGGTAGAGAGGGCTACACCTTC
CASRTGGREGYTF
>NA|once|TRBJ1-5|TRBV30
TGTGCCTGGGGCGGAGGGACCCCTAGCAATCAGCCCCAGCATTTT
CAWGGGTPSNQPQHF
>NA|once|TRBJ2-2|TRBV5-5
TGTGCCAGCAGCTCCAGGTTTGAGACCGGGGAGCTGTTTTTT
CASSSRFETGELFF
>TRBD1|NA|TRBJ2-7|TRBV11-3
TGTGCCAGCAGCAAGGGGGCAGGGAGCTCCTACGAGCAGTACTTC
CASSKGAGSSYEQYF
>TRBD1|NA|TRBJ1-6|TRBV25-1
TGTGCCAGCAGGGAGACAGGGGTCCCCTCCTATAATTCACCCCTCCACTTT
CASRETGVPSYNSPLHF
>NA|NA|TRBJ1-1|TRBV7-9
TGTGCCAGCAGCTTCAATACTGGGGCCGAAGCTTTCTTT
CASSFNTGAEAFF
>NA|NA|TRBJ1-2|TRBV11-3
TGTGCCAGCAGCTTAGATGCGGACGGCTACACCTTC
CASSLDADGYTF
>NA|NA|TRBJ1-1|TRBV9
TGTGCCAGCAGCGTAGGGGGCACGGCTGGGAATGTCCGTTTCTTT
CASSVGGTAGNVRFF
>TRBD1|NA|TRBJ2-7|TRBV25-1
TGTGCCAGCGGAGGGACAGGGGGCCGCGAGCAGTACTTC
CASGGTGGREQYF
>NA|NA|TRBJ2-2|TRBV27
TGTGCCAGCAGTCCCCGTCCGGGGTCGGGGAACGGGGAGCTGTTTTTT
CASSPRPGSGNGELFF
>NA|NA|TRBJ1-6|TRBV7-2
TGTGCCAGCAGCCCTAGGCAGTTCAATTCACCCCTCCACTTT
CASSPRQFNSPLHF
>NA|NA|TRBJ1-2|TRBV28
TGTGCCAGCAGTTTAAAGGGCAGCACGGCGTCTAACTATGGCTACACCTTC
CASSLKGSTASNYGYTF
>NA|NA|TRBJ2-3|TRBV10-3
TGTGCCATCAGCCCACAGGAGTCCACAGATACGCAGTATTTT
CAISPQESTDTQYF
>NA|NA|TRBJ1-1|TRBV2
TGTGCCAGCAGTGAAGGGGTGATCACTGAAGCTTTCTTT
CASSEGVITEAFF
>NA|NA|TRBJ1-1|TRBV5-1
TGCGCCAGCAGCTCAGGGCAGTACACTGAAGCTTTCTTT
CASSSGQYTEAFF
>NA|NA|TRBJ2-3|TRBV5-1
TGCGCCAGCAGCTTGATAGTAGGCACAGATACGCAGTATTTT
CASSLIVGTDTQYF
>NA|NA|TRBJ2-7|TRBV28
TGTGCCAGCAGCCCAGGGAACTCCTACGAGCAGTACTTC
CASSPGNSYEQYF
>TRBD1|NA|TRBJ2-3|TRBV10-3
TGTGCCATCAACCGGGACAGGGGTACAGATACGCAGTATTTT
CAINRDRGTDTQYF
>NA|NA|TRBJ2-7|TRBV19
TGTGCCAGTAGCCGACAGATGAGCTCCTACGAGCAGTACTTC
CASSRQMSSYEQYF
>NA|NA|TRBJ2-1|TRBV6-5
TGTGCCAGTCTTCAGGGGGGGCCTTTAAATGAGCAGTTCTTC
CASLQGGPLNEQFF
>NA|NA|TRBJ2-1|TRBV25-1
TGTGCCAGCAGTGACTACAGCTATGAGCAGTTCTTC
CASSDYSYEQFF
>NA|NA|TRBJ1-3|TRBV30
TGTGCCTTGACAGTCGACTCTGGAAACACCATATATTTT
CALTVDSGNTIYF
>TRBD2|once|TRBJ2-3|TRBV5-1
TGCGCCAGCAGCCGCTCCGGGACTAGCGAAGATACGCAGTATTTT
CASSRSGTSEDTQYF
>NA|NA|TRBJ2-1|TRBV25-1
TGTGCCAGCAGTGAATTGAGGAGTAGCAATGAGCAGTTCTTC
CASSELRSSNEQFF
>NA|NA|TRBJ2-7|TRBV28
TGTGCCAGCAGTAGGCTCTACGAGCAGTACTTC
CASSRLYEQYF
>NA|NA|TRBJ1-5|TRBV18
TGTGCCAGCTCAATTACAGATAGCAATCAGCCCCAGCATTTT
CASSITDSNQPQHF
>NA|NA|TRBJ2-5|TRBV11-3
TGTGCCAGCAGCTTAGGGGGGGGCACCCTCATAACGCAAGAGACCCAGTACTTC
CASSLGGGTLITQETQYF